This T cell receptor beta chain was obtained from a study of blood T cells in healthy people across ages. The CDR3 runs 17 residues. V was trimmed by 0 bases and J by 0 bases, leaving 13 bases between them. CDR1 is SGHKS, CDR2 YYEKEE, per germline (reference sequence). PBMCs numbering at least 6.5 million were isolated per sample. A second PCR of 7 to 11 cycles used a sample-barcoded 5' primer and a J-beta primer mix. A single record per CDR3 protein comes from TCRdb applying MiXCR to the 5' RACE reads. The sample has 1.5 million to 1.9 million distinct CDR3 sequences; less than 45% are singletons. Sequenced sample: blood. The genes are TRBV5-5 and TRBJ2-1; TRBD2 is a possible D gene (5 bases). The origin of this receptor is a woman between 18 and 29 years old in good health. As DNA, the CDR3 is TGTGCCAGCAGCTTGGTAGTAGCTACTAGCTCCTACAATGAGCAGTTCTTC. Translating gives CASSLVVATSSYNEQFF.